These 29 T cell receptor beta chains originate from one sample sequenced in a study of T cell changes during pregnancy in multiple sclerosis. TCRdb's table, derived via immunoSEQ multiplex PCR, lists solely in-frame clones and lacks some. The data contain tens of thousands of clones, roughly 90% of them seen just once; the ten biggest clones take up almost 0.3%. The specimen was CD4+ T cells from peripheral blood mononuclear cells, collected in the third trimester of pregnancy. These receptors came from a female donor in good health, enrolled as a control in a pregnancy study.

This rearrangement joins TRBV2 to TRBJ1-2; D possibly corresponds to TRBD1 (6 bases). The CDR3 runs to 13 residues. Trimming removed 1 base from V and 5 bases from J, with 8 bases in between. Germline V gives CDR1 SNHLY, CDR2 FYNNEI. CDR3 residues: CASSEVRGYGYTF. In DNA form, the CDR3 reads TGTGCCAGCAGTGAAGTCAGGGGATATGGCTACACCTTC.

The rearrangement links TRBV18 to TRBJ2-2; maybe TRBD1 (5 bases). V was shortened by 5 bases and J by 0 bases, with 13 bases between the two germline ends. The CDR3 spans 16 residues. Germline V CDR1 and CDR2: KGHSH, LQKENI. CDR3 amino acids: CASSGQHRTNTGELFF. CDR3 nucleotide sequence: TGTGCCAGCTCAGGACAACATCGAACGAACACCGGGGAGCTGTTTTTT.

The chain recombines TRBV30 with TRBJ2-1; 7 bases fit TRBD2. The germline V gene encodes CDR1 GTSNPN and CDR2 SVGIG (reference sequence). V shed 2 bases and J 10 bases; nucleotides not matched to a gene: 5. CDR3 length: 12 residues. CDR3: CAWSLIAGEQFF. The CDR3 nucleotides are TGTGCCTGGAGTTTAATAGCGGGCGAGCAGTTCTTC.

The chain recombines TRBV7-2 with TRBJ2-7, with a weak D call TRBD1 (6 bases). Germline lookup yields CDR1 SGHTA and CDR2 FQGNSA. The CDR3 runs 15 residues. The ends were cut back, 1 base at V and 0 bases at J, with 10 bases in the middle. In DNA form, the CDR3 reads TGTGCCAGCAGCTTAGGGGACAATCCCTCCTACGAGCAGTACTTC. Translating it yields CASSLGDNPSYEQYF.

V and J are TRBV18 and TRBJ2-1, with D hard to call. V was clipped by 9 bases and J by 2 bases, with 14 bases between them. The CDR3 length is 14 residues. Looked up from germline, CDR1 is KGHSH and CDR2 is LQKENI. CDR3 bases: TGTGCCAGTCGTGCACTATCTACCTACAATGAGCAGTTCTTC. Protein sequence: CASRALSTYNEQFF.

The rearrangement uses TRBV5-4 and TRBJ2-3; tentative D call: TRBD2 (5 bases). This CDR3 has 16 amino acids. Trimming removed 4 bases at V and 0 bases at J, with 15 bases between. Germline CDR1 and CDR2: SGHNT and YYREEE (reference sequence). Here the CDR3 reads CASSLGKRTSTDTQYF. CDR3 DNA sequence: TGTGCCAGCAGCCTAGGTAAGCGGACGAGCACAGATACGCAGTATTTT.

This sequence joins TRBV9 and TRBJ1-1; D is possibly TRBD1 (6 bases). The CDR3 sequence is 13 residues long. CDR1 and CDR2 (germline): SGDLS, YYNGEE. With 4 bases removed from V and 4 bases from J, the gap between germline ends came to 11 bases. CDR3: CASSQAGATEAFF. CDR3 DNA sequence: TGTGCCAGCAGCCAGGCGGGGGCCACTGAAGCTTTCTTT.

This clone was detected only once. V is TRBV5-6 and J is TRBJ2-1, with D perhaps matching TRBD1 (5 bases). Deletions cut 4 bases from V and 0 bases from J, with 11 bases between. CDR3 length: 15 amino acids. The germline V gene encodes CDR1 SGHDT and CDR2 YYEEEE. CDR3 sequence: CASSHTGASYNEQFF. The DNA of the CDR3 is TGTGCCAGCAGCCATACAGGAGCCTCCTACAATGAGCAGTTCTTC.

The V call is TRBV15, the J call TRBJ1-2; 7 nucleotides agree with TRBD1. The CDR3 sequence is 16 residues long. Germline V gives CDR1 LNHNV, CDR2 YYDKDF (reference sequence). Losses at the gene ends were 2 bases for V and 8 bases for J; bases not matched to a gene: 14. The DNA for the CDR3 is TGTGCCACCAGCAGATTAATCCCGGACAGGTTGGAGGGCTACACCTTC. Residues: CATSRLIPDRLEGYTF.

The V and J genes are TRBV7-8 and TRBJ1-2; D is unresolved. Trimming left V 5 bases short and J 8 bases short, with 9 bases between. The germline gives CDR1 SGHVS, CDR2 FQNEAQ. The length of the CDR3 is 11 residues. CDR3 residues: CASSPLSGYTF. CDR3 sequence (DNA): TGTGCCAGCAGCCCTCTTTCCGGCTACACCTTC.

This chain uses TRBV6-5 with TRBJ1-2; D might be TRBD1 (6 bases). The V end was cut by 8 bases, the J end by 0 bases, with 16 bases between. The CDR3 loop spans 15 amino acids. The germline CDR1 and CDR2 sequences are MNHEY and SVGAGI. The CDR3 loop reads CASRRQATSNYGYTF. CDR3 coding DNA: TGTGCCAGCCGTAGACAGGCGACTTCTAACTATGGCTACACCTTC.

This clone was recorded only once. The chain recombines TRBV19 with TRBJ1-3, with 9 bases that match TRBD1. CDR1 and CDR2 (germline): LNHDA, SQIVND (reference sequence). The CDR3 runs to 16 residues. Unmatched junction bases numbered 5, after V lost 4 bases and J lost 1 base. CDR3 coding DNA: TGTGCCAGTAGTAAGAGCGGACAGGGGTCTGGAAACACCATATATTTT. Translated, it gives CASSKSGQGSGNTIYF.

The chain joins TRBV30 to TRBJ1-1; D remains unclear. Trimming cost V 2 bases and J 1 base, with 8 bases left between them. CDR3 length: 13 amino acids. Per the germline V gene, CDR1 is GTSNPN and CDR2 is SVGIG (reference sequence). CDR3 amino acids: CAWSKHANTEAFF. CDR3 nucleotides: TGTGCCTGGAGTAAGCACGCGAACACTGAAGCTTTCTTT.

In DNA, the CDR3 is TGTGCCAGCAGCTTAGGATCGACAGTTACCGGGGAGCTGTTTTTT. Translating it yields CASSLGSTVTGELFF. This chain uses TRBV7-9 with TRBJ2-2; maybe TRBD1 (5 bases). There are 15 residues in the CDR3. Germline V lookup: CDR1 SEHNR, CDR2 FQNEAQ (reference sequence). The V gene lost 1 base and the J gene lost 5 bases, with 11 bases spanning the gap.

This chain connects TRBV25-1 to TRBJ2-1, with D perhaps matching TRBD1 (5 bases). This CDR3 has 15 residues. V gave up 9 bases and J gave up 0 bases, with 15 bases separating them. Germline V gene sequence: CDR1 MGHDK, CDR2 SYGVNS. CDR3 nucleotide sequence: TGTGCCAGTTCGACAGATGCGGTCTCCTACAATGAGCAGTTCTTC. Translating gives CASSTDAVSYNEQFF.

The rearrangement joins TRBV19 to TRBJ1-2; D possibly corresponds to TRBD1 (5 bases). V lost 5 bases to trimming and J lost 3 bases, with 13 bases between them. Germline V gene data show CDR1 as LNHDA and CDR2 as SQIVND (reference sequence). The CDR3 length is 14 residues. DNA of the CDR3: TGTGCCAGTAGTTCCGATGCAGGGTACTATGGCTACACCTTC. It encodes CASSSDAGYYGYTF.

The V and J genes are TRBV19 and TRBJ2-5; 8 bases fit TRBD1. The CDR3 extends over 15 amino acids. Trimming at V came to 3 bases and at J to 0 bases, leaving 3 bases not matched to a gene. The V gene's germline CDR1 is LNHDA and CDR2 SQIVND (reference sequence). The CDR3 reads CASSILDRDQETQYF. CDR3 DNA sequence: TGTGCCAGTAGTATCCTGGACAGGGACCAAGAGACCCAGTACTTC.

CDR3 bases: TGTGCCAGTAGCGGTATCCGGGACAGAGCTACACATGAGCAGTTCTTC. This gives the protein CASSGIRDRATHEQFF. V gene TRBV19 combines with J gene TRBJ2-1; 7 nucleotides match TRBD1. In germline, CDR1 is LNHDA, CDR2 SQIVND (reference sequence). The CDR3 is 16 residues long. V lost 6 bases to trimming and J lost 8 bases; unmatched junction nucleotides: 16.

V usage is TRBV15 and J usage is TRBJ1-5, with unresolved D. V lost 0 bases and J lost 4, with 10 bases in between. CDR1 is LNHNV and CDR2 is YYDKDF in the germline V gene (reference sequence). The CDR3 is 15 residues long. This CDR3 is CATSRDPGGNQPQHF. The CDR3 DNA reads as TGTGCCACCAGCAGAGATCCCGGAGGGAATCAGCCCCAGCATTTT.

The chain joins TRBV27 to TRBJ1-1, with D hard to call. The V and J ends lost 7 bases and 1 base respectively, with 10 bases between them. Germline CDR1 MNHEY, CDR2 SMNVEV (reference sequence). The CDR3 has 13 amino acids. The CDR3 loop reads CASTPPGNTEAFF. In nucleotides, the CDR3 is TGTGCCAGCACCCCCCCAGGGAACACTGAAGCTTTCTTT.

CDR3 DNA sequence: TGTGCCAGCAGCCCGCAGGGGGCAACAGATACGCAGTATTTT. Protein sequence: CASSPQGATDTQYF. This rearrangement joins TRBV5-5 to TRBJ2-3; TRBD1 aligns across 8 bases. The CDR3 is 14 residues long. Per germline, CDR1 SGHKS and CDR2 YYEKEE (reference sequence). V lost 4 bases and J lost 3; bases outside the gene matches: 4.

The chain is built from TRBV30 and TRBJ1-3; D is undetermined. This CDR3 comprises 15 residues. Germline-derived CDR1 and CDR2 are GTSNPN and SVGIG (reference sequence). V lost 1 base and J lost 2, with 12 bases in between. CDR3 in amino acids: CAWSGTRITGNTIYF. The CDR3 bases are TGTGCCTGGAGTGGTACGAGGATCACTGGAAACACCATATATTTT.

The chain recombines TRBV5-1 with TRBJ1-2; TRBD1 agrees at 10 bases. Germline-derived CDR1 and CDR2 are SGHRS and YFSETQ. V lost 4 bases and J lost 6; bases outside the gene matches: 3. The CDR3 sequence is 13 residues long. The CDR3 loop reads CASSPGQGNGYTF. The CDR3 nucleotides are TGCGCCAGCAGCCCGGGACAGGGGAATGGCTACACCTTC.

The chain recombines TRBV11-3 with TRBJ1-1, with TRBD1 matching 9 bases. The CDR3 loop spans 16 amino acids. Germline CDR1 and CDR2: SGHNT and YENEEA. V shed 0 bases, J shed 4 bases, and the junction held 6 bases outside the gene matches. The chain's CDR3 is CASSLDGQGKVTEAFF. The CDR3 DNA is TGTGCCAGCAGCTTAGACGGACAGGGGAAGGTCACTGAAGCTTTCTTT.

This clone appeared a single time. The chain has TRBV15 and TRBJ1-5; 8 nucleotides line up with TRBD1. Unmatched junction bases numbered 2, after V lost 1 base and J lost 6 bases. The CDR3 extends over 14 amino acids. Germline V lookup: CDR1 LNHNV, CDR2 YYDKDF (reference sequence). As DNA, the CDR3 is TGTGCCACCAGCAGAGGGACAGGGAGTCAGCCCCAGCATTTT. This sequence encodes CATSRGTGSQPQHF.

This chain connects TRBV5-4 to TRBJ1-1, with a tentative D call TRBD1 (6 bases). CDR3 size: 14 residues. CDR1 is SGHNT and CDR2 is YYREEE in the germline V gene (reference sequence). Trimming removed 4 bases at V and 2 bases at J, with 12 bases between. This CDR3 reads CASSIGQKNTEAFF. In DNA form, the CDR3 reads TGTGCCAGCAGCATCGGACAGAAAAACACTGAAGCTTTCTTT.

In its sample, this clone was seen a few times. The chain carries TRBV6-6 and TRBJ1-6; 12 nucleotides line up with TRBD1. Trimming took 2 bases from V and 10 from J; bases not matched to a gene: 3. The CDR3 has 15 amino acids. From germline, CDR1 is MNHNY and CDR2 SVGAGI (reference sequence). The CDR3 spells CASSYRDRGRSPLHF. In DNA, the CDR3 is TGTGCCAGCAGTTACCGGGACAGGGGGCGATCACCCCTCCACTTT.

V gene TRBV7-8 combines with J gene TRBJ1-6; 8 nucleotides line up with TRBD1. The V gene end was trimmed by 6 bases and the J gene end by 8 bases; junction bases not matched to a gene: 6. The CDR3 consists of 14 residues. The germline V gene encodes CDR1 SGHVS and CDR2 FQNEAQ. In DNA, the CDR3 is TGTGCCAGCAGTCACCCGACAGGGGATTCACCCCTCCACTTT. It is translated as CASSHPTGDSPLHF. Drawing the rest from reference TRBV7-8 and TRBJ1-6, the complete variable domain is GAGVSQSPRYKVAKRGQDVALRCDPISGHVSLFWYQQALGQGPEFLTYFQNEAQLDKSGLPSDRFFAERPEGSVSTLKIQRTQQEDSAVYLCASSHPTGDSPLHFGNGTRLTVT.

The V gene is TRBV5-1, the J gene TRBJ2-3, with TRBD2 matching 12 bases. The CDR3 contains 16 residues. The V and J ends lost 4 bases and 2 bases, in that order; junction bases with no gene match: 5. CDR1 is SGHRS, CDR2 YFSETQ, per germline. The CDR3 spells CASSPGLAGLTDTQYF. Here the CDR3 DNA reads TGCGCCAGCAGCCCAGGACTAGCGGGGCTCACAGATACGCAGTATTTT. Together with reference TRBV5-1 and TRBJ2-3, the CDR3 gives the full variable domain: KAGVTQTPRYLIKTRGQQVTLSCSPISGHRSVSWYQQTPGQGLQFLFEYFSETQRNKGNFPGRFSGRQFSNSRSEMNVSTLELGDSALYLCASSPGLAGLTDTQYFGPGTRLTVL.